The present T cell receptor beta chain was sequenced within a study of CD8+ T cells in alopecia areata. Findings and limits, study-wide: A large proportion of expanded lesional clones were detected persisting in scalp and blood during tofacitinib.

CDR3 size: 15 residues. The germline V gene encodes CDR1 MNHEY and CDR2 SVGAGI. Trimming stripped 6 bases from V and 3 bases from J, with 16 bases between. RNA was extracted and reverse transcribed into cDNA as the sequencing template. This table comes from immunoSEQ multiplex PCR, and its TCRdb copy is limited to in-frame clones, with some not included. Of about 180,000 clones listed, approximately 50% are singletons. The treatment was: oral pan-JAK inhibitor, 5-10 mg twice daily. As concerns this clone: Its antigen is not known.

The sample in question was CD8+ T cells sorted from blood, obtained around week 52, from a patient treated with tofacitinib. This chain uses TRBV6-5 with TRBJ2-3; no definite D call. The receptor was derived from a human donor with alopecia areata. The CDR3 DNA sequence: TGTGCCAGCAGGACGACTCCAGCTCCGACAGATACGCAGTATTTT. Encoded protein: CASRTTPAPTDTQYF.